One sample yielded the 21 T cell receptor beta chains listed below, sequenced in a study of shared clonotypes between healthy human individuals (dated by TCRdb to 2018 to 2021). Libraries were prepared through the immunoSEQ multiplex PCR assay. TCRdb holds this immuneACCESS table with in-frame rearrangements only. Some clones are missing; in checked studies, unresolved V genes explain under half, and the rest has no known cause. Within this sample are approximately 2.5 million clones, with more than 85% of them counted one time only. 0.36% of the sample comes from the top ten. Sequenced sample: naive CD4+ T cells from PBMCs. The cell subset or site label of this sample denotes: CD45RA+ positively selected. The source is a man younger than 35 in good health. Some clones in this sample may be carry-over from other donors' samples.

The rearrangement uses TRBV7-9 and TRBJ1-2; TRBD1 might be the D (5 bases). V shed 7 bases and J shed 6 bases, with 12 bases lying between them. This CDR3 has 12 amino acids. Germline lookup yields CDR1 SEHNR and CDR2 FQNEAQ (reference sequence). The CDR3 sequence is CASISEGNGYTF. The CDR3, as DNA: TGTGCCAGCATCTCTGAGGGGAATGGCTACACCTTC.

The chain recombines TRBV28 with TRBJ1-2; no clear D. Trimming left V 2 bases short and J 6 bases short, with 19 bases between. The CDR3 consists of 16 residues. Germline V gene lookup returns CDR1 MDHEN and CDR2 SYDVKM. Here the CDR3 reads CASSLVGGVELHGYTF. The DNA of the CDR3 is TGTGCCAGCAGTTTAGTCGGTGGGGTCGAGTTGCATGGCTACACCTTC.

The chain carries TRBV2 and TRBJ1-2; D is ambiguous. This CDR3 is 12 amino acids long. In germline, CDR1 is SNHLY, CDR2 FYNNEI. With 6 bases removed from V and 8 bases from J, the gap between germline ends came to 13 bases. CDR3 bases: TGTGCCAGCAGCCAGAGTGGCCCAGGCTACACCTTC. It is translated as CASSQSGPGYTF.

This clone was detected once. The chain carries TRBV19 and TRBJ1-5; 7 bases agree with TRBD1. Germline trimming cut 6 bases from V and 2 bases from J; bases unmatched to any gene: 7. CDR1 LNHDA and CDR2 SQIVND come from the germline V gene (reference sequence). This CDR3 region has 15 residues. CDR3 sequence: CASSPLTGGNQPQHF. In DNA form, the CDR3 reads TGTGCCAGTAGCCCCCTAACAGGGGGCAATCAGCCCCAGCATTTT. The full variable domain, rest sourced from reference TRBV19 and TRBJ1-5, is DGGITQSPKYLFRKEGQNVTLSCEQNLNHDAMYWYRQDPGQGLRLIYYSQIVNDFQKGDIAEGYSVSREKKESFPLTVTSAQKNPTAFYLCASSPLTGGNQPQHFGDGTRLSIL.

This clone was recorded once. This chain uses TRBV4-3 with TRBJ1-2; no clear D. CDR1 and CDR2 from the germline V gene are LGHNA and YSLEER. This CDR3 has 16 amino acids. V was cut by 0 bases and J by 1 base, with 12 bases left in between. DNA of the CDR3: TGCGCCAGCAGCCAAGATCCAGGCGGAAATAACTATGGCTACACCTTC. Translated, it gives CASSQDPGGNNYGYTF.

This sequence joins TRBV7-2 and TRBJ2-3; 13 bases align to TRBD2. The CDR3 length is 17 residues. Germline V gives CDR1 SGHTA, CDR2 FQGNSA. Trimming at V came to 4 bases and at J to 1 base, leaving 5 bases not matched to a gene. DNA for the CDR3: TGTGCCAGCAGCTCACTAGCGGGAGGGCTGGGCACAGATACGCAGTATTTT. This codes for CASSSLAGGLGTDTQYF.

This chain connects TRBV6-5 to TRBJ1-5; TRBD1 agrees at 7 bases. V shed 6 bases, J shed 7 bases, and the junction held 12 bases outside the gene matches. The CDR3 sequence is 15 residues long. In germline, CDR1 is MNHEY, CDR2 SVGAGI. CDR3 residues: CASSGNRGPGQPQHF. DNA of the CDR3: TGTGCCAGCAGCGGAAACAGGGGACCGGGACAGCCCCAGCATTTT.

The V call is TRBV7-2, the J call TRBJ1-3, with no clear D. Germline V lookup: CDR1 SGHTA, CDR2 FQGNSA. Trimming removed 6 bases from V and 3 bases from J, with 12 bases in between. This CDR3 region has 14 residues. The CDR3 sequence is CASSPSASGNTIYF. CDR3 nucleotide sequence: TGTGCCAGCAGTCCGTCGGCCAGTGGAAACACCATATATTTT.

The chain couples TRBV6-1 to TRBJ2-7, with D unclear. This CDR3 has 14 amino acids. V lost 7 bases to trimming and J lost 0 bases, with 13 bases between them. The germline CDR1 and CDR2 sequences are MNHNS and SASEGT. As DNA, the CDR3 is TGTGCCAGCACCTCTATAGGCCGCTCCTACGAGCAGTACTTC. It is translated as CASTSIGRSYEQYF.

The chain links TRBV7-8 to TRBJ2-7; D possibly corresponds to TRBD1 (6 bases). The V gene lost 1 base and the J gene lost 0 bases, with 10 bases spanning the gap. The CDR3 totals 15 residues. Looked up from germline, CDR1 is SGHVS and CDR2 is FQNEAQ. The DNA of the CDR3 is TGTGCCAGCAGCTTAGGTCGAGGGGGCTCCTACGAGCAGTACTTC. Protein product: CASSLGRGGSYEQYF.

The V call is TRBV6-6, the J call TRBJ1-2; possible D gene TRBD1, 6 bases. Trimming left V 7 bases short and J 2 bases short, with 11 bases between. In germline, CDR1 is MNHNY, CDR2 SVGAGI (reference sequence). The CDR3 extends over 13 amino acids. The CDR3 bases are TGTGCCAGCACCCGGGGGGCCAACTATGGCTACACCTTC. This encodes CASTRGANYGYTF.

In this sample, this clone turned up once. The rearrangement joins TRBV19 to TRBJ2-7; D possibly matches TRBD1 or TRBD2 (5 bases each). Per germline, CDR1 LNHDA and CDR2 SQIVND (reference sequence). This CDR3 has 13 residues. V was pared by 11 bases and J by 2 bases, with 16 bases between. Here the CDR3 DNA reads TGTGCCGCTGGGGACCGGATCACCTACGAGCAGTACTTC. It yields the protein CAAGDRITYEQYF.

V is TRBV28 and J is TRBJ2-5, with D perhaps matching TRBD2 (6 bases). V lost 8 bases and J lost 5, with 21 bases in between. The CDR3 is 15 amino acids. The germline V gene encodes CDR1 MDHEN and CDR2 SYDVKM. The CDR3 DNA is TGTGCCAGCCGGGAGCGGAATCAAGGCCGGGAGACCCAGTACTTC. Its translation: CASRERNQGRETQYF.

The chain couples TRBV18 to TRBJ1-1; perhaps TRBD1 as D (6 bases). Germline CDR1 is KGHSH and CDR2 is LQKENI. Deletions cut 2 bases from V and 7 bases from J, with 14 bases between. CDR3 length: 14 amino acids. The CDR3 spells CASSPGQGNGEAFF. The CDR3 DNA is TGTGCCAGCTCACCAGGTCAGGGGAACGGTGAAGCTTTCTTT. Filled out from reference TRBV18 and TRBJ1-1, the complete variable domain reads NAGVMQNPRHLVRRRGQEARLRCSPMKGHSHVYWYRQLPEEGLKFMVYLQKENIIDESGMPKERFSAEFPKEGPSILRIQQVVRGDSAAYFCASSPGQGNGEAFFGQGTRLTVV.

This rearrangement joins TRBV18 to TRBJ2-7; tentative D call: TRBD1 (6 bases). The germline V and J ends were trimmed by 3 bases and 2 bases, with 14 bases remaining between them. Germline CDR1 and CDR2: KGHSH and LQKENI. This CDR3 contains 15 residues. The CDR3 sequence: CASSPPFGQPYEQYF. The CDR3 DNA follows: TGTGCCAGCTCACCGCCCTTTGGACAGCCCTACGAGCAGTACTTC.

This clone was found a few times. J is TRBJ1-2 and V is TRBV10-1; D is unclear. There are 10 residues in the CDR3. Trimming pared 2 bases from V and 8 bases from J, leaving 3 bases between. The germline V gene has CDR1 WNHNN and CDR2 SYGVQD (reference sequence). CDR3 loop: CASSEVGYTF. The CDR3 DNA sequence: TGCGCCAGCAGTGAGGTGGGCTACACCTTC.

V is TRBV29-1 and J is TRBJ1-1; 12 bases are shared with TRBD1. Germline V gene data show CDR1 as SQVTM and CDR2 as ANQGSEA. The CDR3 runs to 15 residues. CDR3 region: CTTGGTGGGNTEAFF. In DNA form, the CDR3 reads TGCACCACCGGAGGGACAGGGGGCGGGAACACTGAAGCTTTCTTT. The full variable domain, its missing parts supplied by reference TRBV29-1 and TRBJ1-1, is SAVISQKPSRDICQRGTSLTIQCQVDSQVTMMFWYRQQPGQSLTLIATANQGSEATYESGFVIDKFPISRPNLTFSTLTVSNMSPEDSSIYLCTTGGTGGGNTEAFFGQGTRLTVV.

This chain connects TRBV18 to TRBJ2-7, with 7 bases fitting TRBD1. The CDR3 spans 15 residues. Looked up from germline, CDR1 is KGHSH and CDR2 is LQKENI. The ends lost 3 bases at V and 5 bases at J; junction bases unmatched: 10. CDR3 protein: CASSPSGDSLHEQYF. The CDR3 DNA is TGTGCCAGCTCACCGTCTGGGGACAGTCTTCACGAGCAGTACTTC.

The chain recombines TRBV7-2 with TRBJ1-2, with 7 bases fitting TRBD1. The CDR3 totals 14 residues. CDR1 and CDR2 from the germline V gene are SGHTA and FQGNSA. Unmatched junction bases numbered 7, after V lost 3 bases and J lost 6 bases. The CDR3 spells CASSFTGTADGYTF. CDR3 DNA sequence: TGTGCCAGCAGCTTCACCGGGACAGCCGATGGCTACACCTTC.

This chain uses TRBV28 with TRBJ2-1; 15 nucleotides agree with TRBD2. Germline lookup yields CDR1 MDHEN and CDR2 SYDVKM. The trim removed 7 bases at V and 7 bases at J, leaving 2 bases unmatched. The CDR3 sequence is 14 residues long. CDR3 coding DNA: TGTGCCAGCACGGGGACTAGCGGGAGGAATGAGCAGTTCTTC. It is translated as CASTGTSGRNEQFF.

The chain joins TRBV4-1 to TRBJ1-3, with D possibly being TRBD1 (5 bases). V was clipped by 1 base and J by 0 bases, with 13 bases between them. Germline V gene lookup returns CDR1 MGHRA and CDR2 YSYEKL. The CDR3 has 17 residues. CDR3 sequence reads: CASSQVGGRSSGNTIYF. DNA for the CDR3: TGCGCCAGCAGCCAAGTGGGGGGACGCAGCTCTGGAAACACCATATATTTT.